This TCR beta chain emerged from a study of CD8 T cells in ankylosing spondylitis. TCRdb analysed the 5' RACE reads with MiXCR anew, one entry per CDR3 protein. The sample lists 450,000 to 550,000 distinct CDR3 sequences, roughly 5.3% occurring once. V was trimmed by 8 bases and J by 5 bases, leaving 19 bases between them. Germline V CDR1 and CDR2: MNHEY, SMNVEV (reference sequence). There are 14 residues in the CDR3. This clonotype showed up many times. No antigen is known for it. The study's findings and limits: A motif in TCR beta, a set of under 10 highly homologous variants, appeared characteristic of ankylosing spondylitis blood. From matched ankylosing spondylitis synovial fluid, disease-linked clones were reportedly recovered at significantly enriched levels.

The TCR was taken from a male donor with ankylosing spondylitis. This chain links TRBV27 with TRBJ2-7, with a weak D call TRBD1 (6 bases). The material sequenced was blood, either unsorted or a sorted T cell fraction (not recorded which). The CDR3 reads CASSSGTWSHEQYF. The CDR3 DNA reads as TGTGCCAGCTCTTCCGGGACATGGAGCCACGAGCAGTACTTC.